This note documents a single T cell receptor (beta chain) sequence. The antigen remains unidentified. The ends lost 4 bases at V and 3 bases at J; junction bases unmatched: 6. Germline CDR1 is SGHVS and CDR2 is FQNEAQ. The CDR3 is 16 amino acids. The second PCR ran about 6 to 11 cycles with a sample-barcoded 5' primer and J-beta primers. Every molecule of cDNA carried a tag from a template-switch adaptor with 12 random nucleotides. TCRdb fed the 5' RACE reads into MiXCR, producing one record per CDR3 protein. The sample yields approximately 1,700,000 distinct CDR3 sequences, roughly two fifths seen once. The data were taken from a study of blood T cells in healthy people across ages. Study observations and caveats: Older individuals had lower TCR beta diversity per million T cells (the decline was roughly linear). Higher diversity and more naive CD4+ cells were features of long-lived donors, compared to aged donors.

This receptor was taken from a human donor in good health. The chain links TRBV7-8 to TRBJ2-1; TRBD2 agrees at 10 bases. Sequences were obtained from blood. CDR3 amino acids: CASSSKLAGNYNEQFF. The CDR3 nucleotides read TGTGCCAGCAGCTCGAAACTAGCGGGGAACTACAATGAGCAGTTCTTC.